These 6 T cell receptor beta chains originate from one sample sequenced in a study of T cells in Graves' hyperthyroidism and ophthalmopathy. RNA transcripts provided the source from which TCR beta CDR3 regions were amplified. Initially, a first-round RT-PCR of the TCR CDR3 employed the HTBI primer set. TCRdb redid the calling of the multiplex PCR reads with MiXCR, one entry per CDR3 protein. The data contain around 420,000 distinct CDR3 sequences, around a sixth of them singletons. Sequencing was performed on blood. These TCRs come from a young woman with Graves' hyperthyroidism.

There are a few counts of this clonotype. The V call is TRBV7-9, the J call TRBJ2-1, with D tentatively TRBD1 or TRBD2 (5 bases each). The CDR3 loop spans 12 amino acids. Between the trimmed V and J ends, which lost 3 bases and 15 bases, there was a span of 15 bases. Germline V gives CDR1 SEHNR, CDR2 FQNEAQ (reference sequence). CDR3 region: CASSFTGMRGFF. The CDR3 DNA is TGTGCCAGCAGCTTCACGGGCATGAGGGGGTTCTTC.

This clonotype was picked up many times. The chain carries TRBV28 and TRBJ1-1, with a weak D call TRBD1 (5 bases). V gave up 2 bases and J gave up 4 bases, with 11 bases separating them. The length of the CDR3 is 14 residues. From germline, CDR1 is MDHEN and CDR2 SYDVKM. The CDR3 region is CASSLGGYGTEAFF. DNA for the CDR3: TGTGCCAGCAGTTTAGGGGGGTACGGCACTGAAGCTTTCTTT.

The table lists this clonotype with a few counts. The chain is built from TRBV6-1 and TRBJ1-3, with D unresolved. The germline gives CDR1 MNHNS, CDR2 SASEGT. This CDR3 comprises 17 residues. Trimming removed 6 bases from V and 4 bases from J, with 22 bases in between. The CDR3 region is CASRGAAGGRWGNTIYF. The CDR3 DNA follows: TGTGCCAGCAGGGGTGCCGCCGGAGGACGGTGGGGAAACACCATATATTTT.

This rearrangement joins TRBV9 to TRBJ1-4, with 8 bases fitting TRBD1. This CDR3 spans 14 amino acids. Germline CDR1 and CDR2: SGDLS and YYNGEE. After removal of 0 bases from V and 14 bases from J, the junction contained 9 bases not matched to a gene. CDR3 bases: TGTGCCAGCAGCGTAGAGGCAGGGGGCGATGGCCTGTTTTTT. Protein sequence: CASSVEAGGDGLFF.

This clonotype has a handful of counts. The V gene is TRBV27, the J gene TRBJ1-5; D is possibly TRBD1 (5 bases). With 6 bases removed from V and 8 bases from J, the gap between germline ends came to 17 bases. This CDR3 has 14 residues. Germline lookup yields CDR1 MNHEY and CDR2 SMNVEV (reference sequence). The CDR3 bases are TGTGCCAGCAGCGATGGTGGGGGTATCAAGCCCCAGCATTTT. It yields the protein CASSDGGGIKPQHF.

In its sample, this clonotype was seen once. The chain employs TRBV11-2 and TRBJ2-2; TRBD2 is a possible D gene (6 bases). The CDR3 runs 13 residues. V dropped 3 bases and J dropped 6 bases, with 8 bases sitting between them. Germline loops: CDR1 SGHAT, CDR2 FQNNGV. This CDR3 reads CASSLRGAGELFF. The CDR3 nucleotides read TGTGCCAGCAGCTTGCGGGGTGCCGGGGAGCTGTTTTTT.